These 18 T cell receptor beta chains originate from one sample sequenced in a study of OX40 agonist ivuxolimab in advanced cancers. The assay was immunoSEQ multiplex PCR, and TCRdb's table has in-frame clones only and misses some. The sample includes tens of thousands of clones, 75% to 90% of them seen just once. Source: CD4+ or CD8+ T cells sorted from blood, taken in a trial of the OX40 agonist ivuxolimab. These receptor sequences come from an adult with an advanced solid tumor such as melanoma, head and neck, liver or kidney cancer.

V is TRBV7-9 and J is TRBJ2-7; D possibly corresponds to TRBD1 (6 bases). Germline CDR1 reads SEHNR; CDR2 reads FQNEAQ (reference sequence). Trimming took 10 bases from V and 7 from J, leaving 23 bases between them. This CDR3 spans 14 amino acids. The CDR3 DNA reads as TGTGCCACCCCCGGCCCAGGGGATTCCTTAGAGCAGTACTTC. It is translated as CATPGPGDSLEQYF.

The rearrangement links TRBV28 to TRBJ2-7; D remains unclear. Trimming left V 3 bases short and J 5 bases short, with 11 bases between. The length of the CDR3 is 13 residues. Germline CDR1 reads MDHEN; CDR2 reads SYDVKM. CDR3 loop: CASSFSARDEQYF. CDR3 DNA: TGTGCCAGCAGTTTTAGTGCTCGGGACGAGCAGTACTTC. The full variable domain, its missing parts supplied by reference TRBV28 and TRBJ2-7, is DVKVTQSSRYLVKRTGEKVFLECVQDMDHENMFWYRQDPGLGLRLIYFSYDVKMKEKGDIPEGYSVSREKKERFSLILESASTNQTSMYLCASSFSARDEQYFGPGTRLTVT.

This rearrangement joins TRBV21-1 to TRBJ1-1. TRBV21-1 is assigned pseudogene status. The CDR3 runs 16 residues. CDR3 protein: CASSFWLATHRTEAFF. DNA of the CDR3: TGTGCCAGCAGCTTTTGGTTAGCTACACATCGCACTGAAGCTTTCTTT.

The chain uses TRBV6-5 and TRBJ2-7; 9 nucleotides align to TRBD2. CDR1 MNHEY and CDR2 SVGAGI come from the germline V gene. CDR3 size: 15 residues. V was clipped by 7 bases and J by 2 bases; unmatched bases: 9. The CDR3 nucleotides read TGTGCCAGCATTACCCCCAGCGGGGGGACCTACGAGCAGTACTTC. Amino acid sequence: CASITPSGGTYEQYF.

The chain joins TRBV19 to TRBJ1-3; 7 nucleotides agree with TRBD1. From germline, CDR1 is LNHDA and CDR2 SQIVND (reference sequence). The CDR3 is made up of 14 amino acids. Trimming removed 6 bases from V and 3 bases from J; junction bases left unmatched: 5. The CDR3: CASRETGSGNTIYF. As DNA, the CDR3 is TGTGCCAGTAGGGAGACAGGGAGTGGAAACACCATATATTTT.

The chain has TRBV16 and TRBJ1-1; D is perhaps TRBD1 (6 bases). The germline V gene has CDR1 KGHSY and CDR2 FQNENV. V was pared by 4 bases and J by 8 bases, with 14 bases between. This CDR3 is built from 13 residues. Written as DNA, the CDR3 is TGTGCCAGCAGCCCACAGGGTCGGTCAGAAGCTTTCTTT. As protein: CASSPQGRSEAFF.

This sequence joins TRBV5-4 and TRBJ2-5; 16 nucleotides match TRBD2. With V trimmed by 4 bases and J by 5 bases, 11 bases remained unmatched. The CDR3 length is 18 residues. The germline V gene has CDR1 SGHNT and CDR2 YYREEE (reference sequence). CDR3 amino acids: CASSGGTSGRGPSETQYF. The DNA of the CDR3 is TGTGCCAGCAGCGGTGGGACTAGCGGGAGGGGGCCCAGTGAGACCCAGTACTTC.

V is TRBV11-2 and J is TRBJ2-1, with 13 positions matching TRBD2. The CDR3 extends over 15 amino acids. The V segment lost 4 bases and the J segment 4 bases; nucleotides outside the gene matches: 1. Looked up from germline, CDR1 is SGHAT and CDR2 is FQNNGV. Written as DNA, the CDR3 is TGTGCCAGCAGCTCGGGACTAGCGGGATACAATGAGCAGTTCTTC. Translating gives CASSSGLAGYNEQFF.

The chain employs TRBV6-5 and TRBJ2-7, with D hard to call. Germline V gene lookup returns CDR1 MNHEY and CDR2 SVGAGI. The CDR3 totals 13 residues. V lost 5 bases to trimming and J lost 1 base, with 9 bases between them. For the CDR3, the DNA is TGTGCCAGCAGTGCAACACAGTCCTACGAGCAGTACTTC. Translating gives CASSATQSYEQYF.

V gene TRBV4-1 combines with J gene TRBJ2-2; D ambiguous. CDR1 is MGHRA, CDR2 YSYEKL, per germline. Between the trimmed V and J ends, which lost 4 bases and 5 bases, there was a span of 17 bases. The CDR3 contains 16 residues. CDR3 in DNA: TGCGCCAGCAGCCCGGACGCTGGCGGAAGGACCGGGGAGCTGTTTTTT. Translated, it gives CASSPDAGGRTGELFF.

As DNA, the CDR3 is TGTGCCAGCAGTCCCAGACGGGGGCGCCCCTACGAGCAGTACTTC. This encodes CASSPRRGRPYEQYF. The chain carries TRBV2 and TRBJ2-7; perhaps D is TRBD1 or TRBD2 (6 bases each). V dropped 5 bases and J dropped 2 bases, with 16 bases sitting between them. This CDR3 is built from 15 residues. Germline V gene sequence: CDR1 SNHLY, CDR2 FYNNEI.

V and J are TRBV10-3 and TRBJ2-5; D might be TRBD1 (6 bases). CDR3 length: 14 amino acids. Per germline, CDR1 ENHRY and CDR2 SYGVKD. Trimming cost V 2 bases and J 5 bases, with 12 bases left between them. CDR3: CAISEQGTWETQYF. The CDR3 DNA reads as TGTGCCATCAGTGAGCAGGGGACCTGGGAGACCCAGTACTTC.

This CDR3 reads CASSLPGLASREQYF. The DNA of the CDR3 is TGTGCCAGCAGCTTACCGGGACTAGCTTCCCGCGAGCAGTACTTC. The chain joins TRBV5-4 to TRBJ2-7; 9 nucleotides agree with TRBD2. CDR1 SGHNT and CDR2 YYREEE come from the germline V gene (reference sequence). Trimming took 2 bases from V and 6 from J; bases not matched to a gene: 9. The CDR3 length is 15 residues.

This clone was detected once. The chain carries TRBV25-1 and TRBJ2-6; 10 bases align to TRBD1. This CDR3 spans 18 amino acids. With 2 bases clipped from V and 2 bases from J, the junction kept 6 bases outside the gene matches. CDR1 is MGHDK and CDR2 is SYGVNS in the germline V gene. The CDR3 region has the DNA TGTGCCAGCAGTGAAGGAGCGACAGGGGGCACTGGGGCCAACGTCCTGACTTTC. Protein sequence: CASSEGATGGTGANVLTF.

This clone turned up a few times. The chain employs TRBV18 and TRBJ1-5, with 7 bases lining up with TRBD1. Germline assignment: CDR1 KGHSH and CDR2 LQKENI. V dropped 5 bases and J dropped 3; count of bases not matched to a gene: 4. The CDR3 has 14 amino acids. CDR3 region: CASSSTGYNQPQHF. The CDR3 DNA reads as TGTGCCAGCTCATCGACAGGGTACAATCAGCCCCAGCATTTT.

The genes are TRBV19 and TRBJ2-2; D could derive from TRBD1 or TRBD2 (7 bases each). CDR3 length: 14 residues. In germline, CDR1 is LNHDA, CDR2 SQIVND (reference sequence). V lost 7 bases to trimming and J lost 5 bases, with 14 bases between them. For the CDR3, the DNA is TGTGCCAGTAAGGCAGGGGGGGTTACCGGGGAGCTGTTTTTT. Amino acid sequence: CASKAGGVTGELFF.

This rearrangement joins TRBV28 to TRBJ2-7; D possibly matches TRBD1 or TRBD2 (5 bases each). The germline gives CDR1 MDHEN, CDR2 SYDVKM. The CDR3 has 13 amino acids. Trimming removed 7 bases from V and 13 bases from J, with 23 bases in between. Written as DNA, the CDR3 is TGTGCCAGCACTGAAACGGGGCTCCCCGTCGGATACTTC. This codes for CASTETGLPVGYF.

CDR3 coding DNA: TGTGCCTCAACTAGCGGGGGGGCCCCCGGGGAGCTGTTTTTT. Its protein product is CASTSGGAPGELFF. V usage is TRBV30 and J usage is TRBJ2-2; TRBD2 agrees at 13 bases. This CDR3 is built from 14 residues. Germline trimming cut 7 bases from V and 6 bases from J; bases unmatched to any gene: 5. The germline gives CDR1 GTSNPN, CDR2 SVGIG (reference sequence).